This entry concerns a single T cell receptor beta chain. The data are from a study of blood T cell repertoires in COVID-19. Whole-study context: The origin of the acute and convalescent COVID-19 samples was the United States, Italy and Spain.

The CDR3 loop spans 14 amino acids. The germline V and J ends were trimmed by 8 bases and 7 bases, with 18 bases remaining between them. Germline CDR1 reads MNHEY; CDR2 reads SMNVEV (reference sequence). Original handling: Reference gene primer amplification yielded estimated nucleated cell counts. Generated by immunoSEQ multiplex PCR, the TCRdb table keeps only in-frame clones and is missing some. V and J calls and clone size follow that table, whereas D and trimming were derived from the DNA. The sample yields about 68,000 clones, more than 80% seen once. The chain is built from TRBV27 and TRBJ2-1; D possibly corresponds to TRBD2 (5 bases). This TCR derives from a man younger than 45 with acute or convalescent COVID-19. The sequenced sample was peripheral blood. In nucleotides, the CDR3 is TGTGCCAGCCTCAAACGCGCCACGGGGAATGAGCAGTTCTTC. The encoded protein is CASLKRATGNEQFF.